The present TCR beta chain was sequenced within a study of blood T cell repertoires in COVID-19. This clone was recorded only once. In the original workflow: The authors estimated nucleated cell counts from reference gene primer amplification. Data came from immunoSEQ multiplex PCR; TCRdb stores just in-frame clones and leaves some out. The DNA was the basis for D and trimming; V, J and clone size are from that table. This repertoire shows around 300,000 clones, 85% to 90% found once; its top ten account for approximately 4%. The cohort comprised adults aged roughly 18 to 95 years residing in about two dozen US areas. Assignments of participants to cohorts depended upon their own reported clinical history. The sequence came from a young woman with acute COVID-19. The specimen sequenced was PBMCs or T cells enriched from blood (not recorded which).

This CDR3 reads CSVEDRDIFYGYTF. CDR3 DNA: TGCAGCGTTGAAGATCGGGACATCTTTTATGGCTACACCTTC. The gene calls are TRBV29-1 and TRBJ1-2, with D possibly matching TRBD1 (6 bases). V was shortened by 0 bases and J by 5 bases, with 13 bases between the two germline ends. The germline gives CDR1 SQVTM, CDR2 ANQGSEA. This CDR3 spans 14 amino acids. Complete variable domain (other parts from reference TRBV29-1 and TRBJ1-2): SAVISQKPSRDICQRGTSLTIQCQVDSQVTMMFWYRQQPGQSLTLIATANQGSEATYESGFVIDKFPISRPNLTFSTLTVSNMSPEDSSIYLCSVEDRDIFYGYTFGSGTRLTVV.